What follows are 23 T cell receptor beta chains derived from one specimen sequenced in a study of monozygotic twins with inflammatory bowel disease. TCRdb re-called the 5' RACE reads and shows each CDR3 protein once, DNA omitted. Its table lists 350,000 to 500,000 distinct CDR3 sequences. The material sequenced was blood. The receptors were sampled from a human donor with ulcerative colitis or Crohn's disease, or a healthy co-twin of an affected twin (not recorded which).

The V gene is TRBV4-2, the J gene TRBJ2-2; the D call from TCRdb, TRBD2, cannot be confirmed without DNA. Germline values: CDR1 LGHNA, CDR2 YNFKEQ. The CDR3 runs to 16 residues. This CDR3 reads CASSQRTSGNTGELFF.

This chain's CDR3 is CASSSWAGGGQPQHF. V usage is TRBV27 and J usage is TRBJ1-5; TCRdb outputs TRBD1, but without DNA this stays unchecked. Germline V gene sequence: CDR1 MNHEY, CDR2 SMNVEV (reference sequence). The CDR3 has 15 residues.

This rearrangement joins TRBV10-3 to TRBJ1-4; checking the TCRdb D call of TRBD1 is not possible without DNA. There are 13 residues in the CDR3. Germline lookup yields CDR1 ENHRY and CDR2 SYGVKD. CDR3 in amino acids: CAISEPGSEKLFF.

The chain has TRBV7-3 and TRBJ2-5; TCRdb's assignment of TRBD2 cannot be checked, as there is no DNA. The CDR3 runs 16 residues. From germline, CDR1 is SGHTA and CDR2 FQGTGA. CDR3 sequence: CASSLGTSGGGETQYF.

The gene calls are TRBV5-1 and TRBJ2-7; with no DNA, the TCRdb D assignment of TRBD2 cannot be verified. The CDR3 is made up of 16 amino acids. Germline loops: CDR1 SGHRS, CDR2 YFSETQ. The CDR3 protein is CASSPGLALSSYEQYF.

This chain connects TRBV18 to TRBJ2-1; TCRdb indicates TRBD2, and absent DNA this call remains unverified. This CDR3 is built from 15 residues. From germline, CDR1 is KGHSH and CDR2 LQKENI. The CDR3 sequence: CASSPLAGAGNEQFF.

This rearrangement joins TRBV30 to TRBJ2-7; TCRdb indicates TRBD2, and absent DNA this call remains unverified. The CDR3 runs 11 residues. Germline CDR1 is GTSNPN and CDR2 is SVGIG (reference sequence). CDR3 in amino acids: CAWTGGHEQYF.

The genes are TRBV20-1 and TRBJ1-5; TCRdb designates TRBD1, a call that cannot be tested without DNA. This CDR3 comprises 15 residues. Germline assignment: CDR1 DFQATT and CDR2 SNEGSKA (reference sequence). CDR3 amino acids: CSAPDGGTSNQPQHF.

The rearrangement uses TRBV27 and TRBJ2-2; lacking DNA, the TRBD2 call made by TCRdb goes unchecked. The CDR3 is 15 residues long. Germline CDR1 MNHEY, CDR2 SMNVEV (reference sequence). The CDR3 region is CASSGSGRNTGELFF.

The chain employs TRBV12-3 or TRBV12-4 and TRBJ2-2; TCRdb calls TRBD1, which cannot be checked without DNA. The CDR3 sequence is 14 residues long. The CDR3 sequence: CASSGLRGTGELFF.

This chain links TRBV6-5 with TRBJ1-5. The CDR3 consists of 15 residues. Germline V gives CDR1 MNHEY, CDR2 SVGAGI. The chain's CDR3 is CASSFGRGSNQPQHF.

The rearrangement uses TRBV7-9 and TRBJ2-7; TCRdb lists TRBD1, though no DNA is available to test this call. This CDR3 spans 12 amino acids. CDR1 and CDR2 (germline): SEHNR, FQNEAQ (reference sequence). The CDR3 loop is CASQDRVYEQYF.

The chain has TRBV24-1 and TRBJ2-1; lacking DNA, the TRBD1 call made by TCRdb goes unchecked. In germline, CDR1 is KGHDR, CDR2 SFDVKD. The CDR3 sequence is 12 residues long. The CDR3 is CATSDFWDEQFF.

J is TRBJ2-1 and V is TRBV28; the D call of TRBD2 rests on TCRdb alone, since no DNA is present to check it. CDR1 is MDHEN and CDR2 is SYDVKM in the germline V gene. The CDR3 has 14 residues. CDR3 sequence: CASSRGTSLNEQFF.

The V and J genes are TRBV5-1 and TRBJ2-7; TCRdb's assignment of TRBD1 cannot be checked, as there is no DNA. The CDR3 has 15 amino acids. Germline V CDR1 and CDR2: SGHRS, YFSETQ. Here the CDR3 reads CASSLGGRGPDEQYF.

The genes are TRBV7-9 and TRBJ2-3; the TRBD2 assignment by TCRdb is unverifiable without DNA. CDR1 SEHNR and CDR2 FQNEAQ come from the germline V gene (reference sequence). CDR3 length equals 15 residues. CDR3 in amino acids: CASSFGGGPTDTQYF. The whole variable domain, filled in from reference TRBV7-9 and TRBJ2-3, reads DTGVSQNPRHKITKRGQNVTFRCDPISEHNRLYWYRQTLGQGPEFLTYFQNEAQLEKSRLLSDRFSAERPKGSFSTLEIQRTEQGDSAMYLCASSFGGGPTDTQYFGPGTRLTVL.

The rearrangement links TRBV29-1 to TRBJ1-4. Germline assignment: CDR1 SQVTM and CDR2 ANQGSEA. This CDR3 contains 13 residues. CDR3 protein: CSAGREANEKLFF.

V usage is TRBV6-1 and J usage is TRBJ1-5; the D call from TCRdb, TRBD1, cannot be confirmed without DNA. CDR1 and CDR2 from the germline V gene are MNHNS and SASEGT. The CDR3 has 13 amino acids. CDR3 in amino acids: CASTLDLNQPQHF.

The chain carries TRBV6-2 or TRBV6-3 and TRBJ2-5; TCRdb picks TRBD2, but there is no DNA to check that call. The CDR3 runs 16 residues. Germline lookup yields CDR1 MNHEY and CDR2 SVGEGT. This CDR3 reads CASSPLRLAGGETQYF.

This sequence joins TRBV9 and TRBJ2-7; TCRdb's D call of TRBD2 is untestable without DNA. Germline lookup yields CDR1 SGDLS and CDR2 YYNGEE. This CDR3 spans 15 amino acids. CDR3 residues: CASSVGGTQGNKQYF.

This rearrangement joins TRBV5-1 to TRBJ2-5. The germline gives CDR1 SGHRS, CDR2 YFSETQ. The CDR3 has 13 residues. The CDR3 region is CASSSDNQETQYF.

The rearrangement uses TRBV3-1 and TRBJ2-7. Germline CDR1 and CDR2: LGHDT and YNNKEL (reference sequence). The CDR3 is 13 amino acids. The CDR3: CASSPGKSYEQYF.

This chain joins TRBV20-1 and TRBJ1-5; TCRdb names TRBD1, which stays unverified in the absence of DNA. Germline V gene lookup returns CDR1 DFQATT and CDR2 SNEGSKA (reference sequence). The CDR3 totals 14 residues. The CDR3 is CSVRPPASNQPQHF.